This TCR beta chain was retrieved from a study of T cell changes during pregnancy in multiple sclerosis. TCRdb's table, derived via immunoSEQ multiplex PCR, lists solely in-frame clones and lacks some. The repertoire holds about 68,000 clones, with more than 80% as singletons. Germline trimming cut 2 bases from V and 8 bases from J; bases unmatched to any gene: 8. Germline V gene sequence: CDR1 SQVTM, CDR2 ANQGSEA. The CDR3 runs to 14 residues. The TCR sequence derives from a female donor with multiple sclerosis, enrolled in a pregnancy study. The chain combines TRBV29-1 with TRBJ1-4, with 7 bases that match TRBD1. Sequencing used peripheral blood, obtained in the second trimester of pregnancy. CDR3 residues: CSVERQGAQEKLFF. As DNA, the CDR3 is TGCAGCGTTGAACGACAGGGAGCCCAAGAAAAACTGTTTTTT.